This T cell receptor beta chain came from a study of T cells expressing NK-cell markers. TCRdb re-called the 5' RACE reads, yielding one record per CDR3 amino acid sequence without DNA. This sample's table reports some 110,000 distinct CDR3 sequences. Germline CDR1 reads MDHEN; CDR2 reads SYDVKM. The length of the CDR3 is 17 residues. Sequencing used blood T cells: a sorted CD56 or NKG2C T cell subset, CD4+ or CD8+ T cells, or bulk PBMC T cells (not recorded which). The chain carries TRBV28 and TRBJ2-7; TCRdb indicates TRBD1, and absent DNA this call remains unverified. This receptor was obtained from a woman between 18 and 75 years old in good health. The CDR3 sequence is CASSTRDRDITPYEQYF.